The present T cell receptor (beta chain) was sequenced within a study of blood T cell repertoires in COVID-19. Study at large: Whether acute or convalescent, the COVID-19 samples came from the United States, Italy and Spain. PBMCs, B-cell-depleted T cells, or T cells were the source of the cDNA or gDNA that made up the material.

Germline V CDR1 and CDR2: SEHNR, FQNEAQ (reference sequence). The CDR3 is 11 residues long. In the authors' workflow: Amplifying reference gene primers gave estimates of nucleated cell counts. The data were produced by immunoSEQ multiplex PCR, yet TCRdb's version contains in-frame clones alone and is incomplete. V, J and clone size reflect that table, while D and trimming were determined from the DNA. The repertoire holds around 250,000 clones, around 86% seen once, with roughly 6.2% in the top ten. This clone was found a few times. At one end, the junction sequence differs from germline, possibly due to a read error.

Input material: peripheral blood. The chain carries TRBV7-9 and TRBJ1-3; a weak D match, TRBD1 (6 bases). The clonotype was recovered from a woman older than 75 with COVID-19, enrolled during active disease. The CDR3 DNA reads as TGTGCCAGCAGCCAATACAGGGAACCACATTTT. Its protein is CASSQYREPHF.